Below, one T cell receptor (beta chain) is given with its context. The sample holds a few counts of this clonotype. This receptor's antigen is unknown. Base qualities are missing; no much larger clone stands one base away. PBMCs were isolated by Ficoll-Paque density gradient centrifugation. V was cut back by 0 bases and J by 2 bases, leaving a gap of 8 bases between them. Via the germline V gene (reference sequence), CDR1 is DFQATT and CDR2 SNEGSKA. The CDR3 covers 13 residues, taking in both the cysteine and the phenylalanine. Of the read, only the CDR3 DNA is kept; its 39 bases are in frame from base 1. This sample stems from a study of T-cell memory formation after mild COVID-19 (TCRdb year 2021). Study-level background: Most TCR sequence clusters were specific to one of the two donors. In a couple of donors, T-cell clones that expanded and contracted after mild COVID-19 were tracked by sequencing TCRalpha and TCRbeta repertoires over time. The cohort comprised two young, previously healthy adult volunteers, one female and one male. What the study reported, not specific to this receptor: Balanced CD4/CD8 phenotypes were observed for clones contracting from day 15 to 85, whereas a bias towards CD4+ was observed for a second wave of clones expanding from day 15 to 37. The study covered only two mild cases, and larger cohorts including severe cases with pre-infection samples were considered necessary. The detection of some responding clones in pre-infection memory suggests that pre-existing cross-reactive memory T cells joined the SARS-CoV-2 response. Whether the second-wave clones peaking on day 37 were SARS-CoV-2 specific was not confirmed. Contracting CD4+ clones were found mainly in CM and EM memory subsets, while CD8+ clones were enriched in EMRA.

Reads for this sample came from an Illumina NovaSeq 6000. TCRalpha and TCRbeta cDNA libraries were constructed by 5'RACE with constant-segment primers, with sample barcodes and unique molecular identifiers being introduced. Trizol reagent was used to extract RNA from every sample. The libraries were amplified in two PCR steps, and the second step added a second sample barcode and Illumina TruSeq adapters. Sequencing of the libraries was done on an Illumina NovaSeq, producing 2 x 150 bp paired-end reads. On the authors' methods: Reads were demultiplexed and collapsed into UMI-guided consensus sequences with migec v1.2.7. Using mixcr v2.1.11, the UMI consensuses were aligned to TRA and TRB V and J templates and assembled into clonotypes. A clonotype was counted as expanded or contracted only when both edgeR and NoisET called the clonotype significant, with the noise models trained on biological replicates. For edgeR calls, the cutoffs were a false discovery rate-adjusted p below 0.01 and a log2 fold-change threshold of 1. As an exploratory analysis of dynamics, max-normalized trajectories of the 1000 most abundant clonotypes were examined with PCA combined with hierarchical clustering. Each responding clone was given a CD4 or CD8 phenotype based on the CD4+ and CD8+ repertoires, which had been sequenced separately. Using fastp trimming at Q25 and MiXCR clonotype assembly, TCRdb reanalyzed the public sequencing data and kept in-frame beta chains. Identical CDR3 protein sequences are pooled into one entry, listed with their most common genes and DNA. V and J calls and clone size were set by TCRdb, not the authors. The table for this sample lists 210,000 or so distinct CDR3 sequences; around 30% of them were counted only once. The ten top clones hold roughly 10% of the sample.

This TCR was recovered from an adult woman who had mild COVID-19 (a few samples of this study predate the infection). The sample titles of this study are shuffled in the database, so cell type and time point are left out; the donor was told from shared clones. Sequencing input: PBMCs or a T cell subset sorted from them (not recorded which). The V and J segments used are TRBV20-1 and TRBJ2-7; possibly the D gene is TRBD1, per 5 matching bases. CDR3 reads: CSARDSGPYEQYF. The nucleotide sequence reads TGCAGTGCTAGAGATTCAGGGCCCTACGAGCAGTACTTC.